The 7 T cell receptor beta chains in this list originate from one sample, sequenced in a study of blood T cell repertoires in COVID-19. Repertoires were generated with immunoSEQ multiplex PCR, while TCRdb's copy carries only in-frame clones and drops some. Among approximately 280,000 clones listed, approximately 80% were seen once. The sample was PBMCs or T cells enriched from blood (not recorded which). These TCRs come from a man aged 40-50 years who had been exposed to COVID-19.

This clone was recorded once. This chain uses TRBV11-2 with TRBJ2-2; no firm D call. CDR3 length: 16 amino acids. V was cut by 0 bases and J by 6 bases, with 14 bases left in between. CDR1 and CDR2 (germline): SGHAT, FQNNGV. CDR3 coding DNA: TGTGCCAGCAGCTTAGAGTCGGTGAGGCTAGCCGGGGAGCTGTTTTTT. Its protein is CASSLESVRLAGELFF.

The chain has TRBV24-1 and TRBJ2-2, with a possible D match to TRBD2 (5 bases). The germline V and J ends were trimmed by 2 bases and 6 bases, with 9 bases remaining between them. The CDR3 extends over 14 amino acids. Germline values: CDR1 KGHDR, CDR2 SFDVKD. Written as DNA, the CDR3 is TGTGCCACCAGTGATTGGTCTAGCCCCGGGGAGCTGTTTTTT. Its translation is CATSDWSSPGELFF.

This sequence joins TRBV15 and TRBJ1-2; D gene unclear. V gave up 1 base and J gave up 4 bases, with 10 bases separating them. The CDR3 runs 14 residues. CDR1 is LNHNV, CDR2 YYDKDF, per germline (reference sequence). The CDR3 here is CATSRGAASYGYTF. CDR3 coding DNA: TGTGCCACCAGCAGAGGGGCAGCCTCCTATGGCTACACCTTC.

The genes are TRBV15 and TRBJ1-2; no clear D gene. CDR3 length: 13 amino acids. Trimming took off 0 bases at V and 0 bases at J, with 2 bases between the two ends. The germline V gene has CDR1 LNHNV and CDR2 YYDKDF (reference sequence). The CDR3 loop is CATSRDTNYGYTF. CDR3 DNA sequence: TGTGCCACCAGCAGAGATACTAACTATGGCTACACCTTC.

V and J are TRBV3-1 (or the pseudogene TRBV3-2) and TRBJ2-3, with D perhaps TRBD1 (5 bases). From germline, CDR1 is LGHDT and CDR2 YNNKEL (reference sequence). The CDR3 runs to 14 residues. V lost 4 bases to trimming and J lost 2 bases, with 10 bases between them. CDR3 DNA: TGTGCCAGCAGCCTACAGGTTGCCACAGATACGCAGTATTTT. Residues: CASSLQVATDTQYF.

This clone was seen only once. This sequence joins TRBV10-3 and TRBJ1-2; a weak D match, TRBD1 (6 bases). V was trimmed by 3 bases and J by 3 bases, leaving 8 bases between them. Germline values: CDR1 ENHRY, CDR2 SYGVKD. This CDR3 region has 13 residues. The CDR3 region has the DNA TGTGCCATCAGTGATAAGGGGGACTATGGCTACACCTTC. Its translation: CAISDKGDYGYTF.

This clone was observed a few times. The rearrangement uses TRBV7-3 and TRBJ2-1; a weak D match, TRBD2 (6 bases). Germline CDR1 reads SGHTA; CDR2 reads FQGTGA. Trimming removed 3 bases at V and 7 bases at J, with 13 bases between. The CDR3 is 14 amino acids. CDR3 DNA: TGTGCCAGCAGCTTCAGGCGGGGAAGGAATGAGCAGTTCTTC. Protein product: CASSFRRGRNEQFF.